Shown below are 2 T cell receptor beta chains from a single sample sequenced in a study of shared clonotypes between healthy human individuals. The naive CD8 population came from CD45RO-negative cells selected for CCR7, without terminally differentiated effector memory CD45RA+ cells. Clones were sequenced by immunoSEQ multiplex PCR, and TCRdb holds only the in-frame ones, with some missing. The data contain around 620,000 clones, approximately 95% of them singletons. Sequencing was done on a sample of naive CD8+ T cells sorted from blood. All receptors come from a woman under 40 in good health.

The rearrangement joins TRBV13 to TRBJ1-2, with a possible D match to TRBD1 (6 bases). The CDR3 sequence is 14 residues long. V lost 1 base and J 6 bases, leaving 12 bases between the germline ends. From germline, CDR1 is PRHDT and CDR2 FYEKMQ (reference sequence). In DNA, the CDR3 is TGTGCCAGCAGCTTAGCCGGGGGGGCGCATGGCTACACCTTC. Translation gives CASSLAGGAHGYTF.

The chain uses TRBV7-2 and TRBJ1-5; D unclear. This CDR3 spans 16 amino acids. V was cut by 6 bases and J by 0 bases, with 15 bases left in between. Germline assignment: CDR1 SGHTA and CDR2 FQGNSA. The CDR3 DNA sequence: TGTGCCAGCAGTTCCGTCGCTGGGGATAGCAATCAGCCCCAGCATTTT. Protein: CASSSVAGDSNQPQHF.